A selection of T cell receptor beta chains follows, all from one sample in a study of siplizumab effects on memory and regulatory T cells. Method: immunoSEQ multiplex PCR; TCRdb's copy keeps in-frame clones and lacks some. The data hold around 100,000 clones, with more than 85% observed a single time. The sample taken for sequencing was CD4+ T cells sorted from blood. These receptors were obtained from a human donor in good health. CDR3s include the opening cysteine and the closing phenylalanine or tryptophan. D genes are given only for firm matches. Clone size is shown for a subset of rows, as once, few, many or a class of expanded clone.

d_gene	v_gene	abundance	j_gene	CDR3nt	CDR3aa
NA	TRBV28	NA	TRBJ2-5	TGTGCCAGCAGTTTAGCGGGGAACCAAGAGACCCAGTACTTC	CASSLAGNQETQYF
NA	TRBV5-6	NA	TRBJ1-6	TGTGCCAGCAGCTTGGTACTTAATTCACCCCTCCACTTT	CASSLVLNSPLHF
NA	TRBV6-5	NA	TRBJ1-2	TGTGCCAGCAGTACCGACAGGTTCTATGGCTACACCTTC	CASSTDRFYGYTF
TRBD1	TRBV7-9	NA	TRBJ1-5	TGTGCCAGCAGCGGTAGAGCGGGGACAGGGTTCGGTAGCAATCAGCCCCAGCATTTT	CASSGRAGTGFGSNQPQHF
NA	TRBV6-5	NA	TRBJ1-4	TGTGCCAGCAGTCCTGACAGGCCGCGGGAAAAACTGTTTTTT	CASSPDRPREKLFF
TRBD1	TRBV7-3	NA	TRBJ1-2	TGTGCCAGCAGCTGGACGACAGGGGGTGGCTACACCTTC	CASSWTTGGGYTF
NA	TRBV7-2	NA	TRBJ1-6	TGTGCCAGCAGCCTTACCTTCTATAATTCACCCCTCCACTTT	CASSLTFYNSPLHF
NA	TRBV5-4	NA	TRBJ1-6	TGTGCCAGCAGCTTGGTGAGGAATAATTCACCCCTCCACTTT	CASSLVRNNSPLHF
NA	TRBV5-6	NA	TRBJ2-1	TGTGCCAGCAGCTTGTGGGTTATCAATGAGCAGTTCTTC	CASSLWVINEQFF
TRBD1	TRBV19	few	TRBJ2-5	TGTGCCAGTAGTATAGGGGACAGGGTGAAAGAGACCCAGTACTTC	CASSIGDRVKETQYF